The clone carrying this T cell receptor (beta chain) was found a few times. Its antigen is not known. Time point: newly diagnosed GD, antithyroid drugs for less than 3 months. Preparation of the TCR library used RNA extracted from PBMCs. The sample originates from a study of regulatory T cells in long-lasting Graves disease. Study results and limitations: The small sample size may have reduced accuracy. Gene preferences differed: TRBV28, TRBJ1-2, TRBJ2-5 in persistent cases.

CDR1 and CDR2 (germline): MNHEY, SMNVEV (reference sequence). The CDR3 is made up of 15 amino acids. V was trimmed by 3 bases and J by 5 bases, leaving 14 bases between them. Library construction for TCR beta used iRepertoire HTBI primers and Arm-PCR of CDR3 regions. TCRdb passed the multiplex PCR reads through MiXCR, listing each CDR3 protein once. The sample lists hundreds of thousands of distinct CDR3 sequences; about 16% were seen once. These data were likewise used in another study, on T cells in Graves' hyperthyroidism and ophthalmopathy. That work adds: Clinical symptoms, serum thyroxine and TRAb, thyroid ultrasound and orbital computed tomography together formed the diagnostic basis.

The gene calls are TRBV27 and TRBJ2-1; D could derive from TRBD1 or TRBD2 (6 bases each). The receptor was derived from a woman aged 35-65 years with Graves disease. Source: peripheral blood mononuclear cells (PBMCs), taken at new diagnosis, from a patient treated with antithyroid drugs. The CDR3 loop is CASSFRGRHNNEQFF. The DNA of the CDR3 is TGTGCCAGCAGTTTCCGGGGGCGACACAACAATGAGCAGTTCTTC.